The clone carrying this T cell receptor (beta chain) was seen a single time. J gave up 5 bases and V 1 base, and 5 bases lay outside the gene matches. In germline, CDR1 is SGHAT, CDR2 FQNNGV. The CDR3 contains 17 residues. The data stem from a study of tumour-infiltrating T cells in Burkitt lymphoma. Across the whole study: Repertoire clonality predicted overall and progression-free survival.

Sequencing was performed with immunoSEQ multiplex PCR; in TCRdb, only in-frame clones are kept and a portion is missing. The sample consists of 7,000 or so clones, roughly a sixth of them appearing once. What was sequenced was tumor tissue. This sequence was found in a human donor with diffuse large B-cell lymphoma. The chain has TRBV11-2 and TRBJ2-1, with 13 bases identical to TRBD2. The DNA of the CDR3 is TGTGCCAGCAGCTTAGTGATGACTAGCGGGAGGAACAATGAGCAGTTCTTC. This translates into CASSLVMTSGRNNEQFF.